This record concerns one T cell receptor (beta chain) sequence. There is no known antigen for this receptor. No base-level quality is on record; no much larger clone is a single base apart. The same CDR3 arises from other DNA sequences in this sample as well. The data stem from a study of shared clonotypes between healthy human individuals (TCRdb year 2020). Context from the whole study: Two women and a few men aged 18 to 49 years were included in the cohort. For each donor, CD4 naive and CD4 memory were each given three plates, CD8 naive was given two plates, and CD8 memory was given one plate. To estimate repertoire size and how much clonotype sharing occurs between individuals, the study deeply sequenced the blood TCR repertoires of five healthy adults. To increase sequencing depth and limit assay-specific biases, different laboratories used diverse techniques to prepare libraries and sequence TCR repertoires. Per donor, leukapheresis produced somewhere between about 0.8 and 9 billion PBMCs. Paper-wide results and their limitations: Higher generation probabilities were observed for clonotypes shared by all four sorted-subset donors than for non-shared clonotypes. The small number of donors limited the genetic and exposure-history diversity represented. Sampling was restricted to blood, and TCR repertoires in tissues likely differ from the TCR repertoires found in blood. Sharing across a few donors was observed for approximately 4.6% of naive CD4, over 3% of naive CD8, 2% to 2.5% of memory CD4, and roughly 0.4% of memory CD8 clonotypes. Even with the large sequencing depth, rarefaction of the sorted-subset datasets indicated that sequencing was incomplete. Estimated clonotype richness was generally larger for naive than for memory subsets. Pairwise subsampling indicated that sequencing depth was expected to affect the degree of clonotype sharing among donors.

CD8 naive samples consisted of CD45RO-negative cells that were positively selected for CCR7, yielding a CD45RA+CCR7+ population without TemRA cells. Healthy HIV-negative adults with no recently reported acute infections or vaccinations were included as donors. Every donor was a Caucasian adult living in Nashville, Tennessee, USA. Blood was obtained by leukapheresis, after which PBMCs were separated by Ficoll-Histopaque density gradient centrifugation and cryopreserved in liquid nitrogen vapor phase. Purity and quantity of every magnetically sorted T cell population were checked by analytical flow cytometry. Genomic DNA was isolated from every sorted fraction and measured by UV absorbance on a Nanodrop 2000c. Using the deep immunoSEQ assay, TCR CDR3 regions were amplified from genomic DNA by multiplex PCR. Genomic DNA extracted from each cell subset was distributed evenly over all wells of several immunoSEQ 96-well plates, and each plate served as one replicate. For sorted subsets, approximately 0.2 ug of genomic DNA, equivalent to 25,000 to 35,000 T cell genomes, went into each replicate PCR. Purified libraries were measured with a Qubit 3.0 fluorometer, size-checked on a Bioanalyzer 2100, and measured again with the KAPA Library Quantification kit. Every immunoSEQ 96-well plate was sequenced on a separate single-read 150-cycle Illumina NextSeq 550 flow cell. The authors' analysis ran thus. The immunoSEQ output contained only junctional sequences without quality scores, so filtering could not match that applied to full-length reads. Sequences were annotated with PyIR, a Python wrapper for IgBLAST v1.9, using IMGT germline references to assign V/J genes and CDR3. Reads were filtered out if the reads had weak V/J assignments (E-value above 1e-6), no CDR3, stop codons, out-of-frame junctions, or ambiguous translated residues. V3J clonotypes were defined as sequences sharing the same inferred V gene, J gene, and CDR3 amino acid sequence. The percentage overlap between two repertoires was calculated by dividing the number of shared unique clonotypes by the size of the smaller repertoire. Three approaches were used to assess repertoire richness: RTK rarefaction, the Chao1 estimator, and Recon v2.1 estimates of unobserved clonotypes. For all TCRbeta clonotypes obtained by the gDNA method from a few donors, generation probabilities were computed with OLGA. TCRdb's version of the immuneACCESS table is confined to in-frame rearrangements and falls short of the full clone set. An unresolved V gene accounts for under half of the shortfall where checked; the remainder is of unknown origin. The V and J calls and clone size were taken over from that table, and D and trimming were inferred from the DNA. Across this sample there are some 1,900,000 clones, with just under 95% seen only once. Of the sample, 1% to 1.5% falls within the top ten clones.

CDR3 length: 13 amino acids, cysteine to phenylalanine. Only CDR3 DNA is held: 39 bases, read in frame from base 1. Deletion took 1 base off V and 3 bases off J, with a span of 7 bases between the germline ends. CDR1 and CDR2 are read off the germline V gene as MGHRA and YSYEKL. Sequenced input: naive CD8+ T cells sorted from blood. Interpreted using the paper, the cell subset or site label stands for: CD45RA+CCR7+. The chain uses TRBV4-1 and TRBJ2-7, with no confidently assigned D gene. The clonotype comes from a man aged 18 to 29 in good health. The CDR3 region reads CASSQVLGYEQYF. The DNA is TGCGCCAGCAGCCAAGTCCTCGGCTACGAGCAGTACTTC.